One and the same sample provided the 19 T cell receptor beta chains below, sequenced in a study of shared clonotypes between healthy human individuals. Assay: immunoSEQ multiplex PCR; the TCRdb copy retains only in-frame clones and omits some. The table records a few hundred thousand clones, around 80% of them present only once. The sample taken for sequencing was PBMCs. These receptors came from a woman aged 40 to 50 in good health. Some clones in this sample may be carry-over from other donors' samples.

This clone was seen only once. V gene TRBV6-1 combines with J gene TRBJ2-5, with D possibly TRBD1 on 6 matching bases. This CDR3 has 15 amino acids. CDR1 MNHNS and CDR2 SASEGT come from the germline V gene. Trimming left V 6 bases short and J 5 bases short, with 19 bases between. The CDR3 protein is CASSRLTPTGETQYF. CDR3 nucleotide sequence: TGTGCCAGCAGCCGCTTGACGCCCACAGGGGAGACCCAGTACTTC.

This sequence joins TRBV9 and TRBJ2-3; 7 positions match TRBD1. The CDR3 sequence is 15 residues long. V shed 4 bases and J 0 bases; nucleotides not matched to a gene: 5. Per the germline V gene, CDR1 is SGDLS and CDR2 is YYNGEE. This CDR3 is CASSPTGSSTDTQYF. DNA of the CDR3: TGTGCCAGCAGCCCGACAGGGTCTAGCACAGATACGCAGTATTTT.

In its sample, this clone was seen a few times. This chain connects TRBV6-7 to TRBJ1-1; 8 bases agree with TRBD1. TRBV6-7 is flagged as an ORF with uncertain function. CDR3 length: 13 residues. J gave up 4 bases and V 5 bases, and 3 bases lay outside the gene matches. The CDR3: CASSRDRGTEAFF. CDR3 DNA sequence: TGTGCCAGCAGTCGAGACAGGGGCACTGAAGCTTTCTTT.

This chain links TRBV6-1 with TRBJ2-5; tentative D call: TRBD2 (7 bases). The germline V and J ends were trimmed by 4 bases and 4 bases, with 25 bases remaining between them. The CDR3 loop spans 18 amino acids. CDR1 and CDR2 (germline): MNHNS, SASEGT. The CDR3 protein is CASSALGAGAEGGETQYF. The CDR3 coding sequence is TGTGCCAGCAGTGCCCTGGGGGCGGGAGCGGAGGGAGGAGAGACCCAGTACTTC.

Only one count was recorded for this clone. CDR3 nucleotide sequence: TGTGCCAGCAGTGAAGGGACAGGGTTTGGCTATGGCTACACCTTC. Translated, it gives CASSEGTGFGYGYTF. V gene TRBV6-1 combines with J gene TRBJ1-2; 8 nucleotides match TRBD1. The trim removed 1 base at V and 4 bases at J, leaving 5 bases unmatched. Germline V CDR1 and CDR2: MNHNS, SASEGT. This CDR3 is 15 amino acids long.

The rearrangement uses TRBV2 and TRBJ2-5; 9 nucleotides line up with TRBD2. With 6 bases clipped from V and 2 bases from J, the junction kept 4 bases outside the gene matches. The length of the CDR3 is 14 residues. Per germline, CDR1 SNHLY and CDR2 FYNNEI. The CDR3: CASSRTSEQETQYF. Here the CDR3 DNA reads TGTGCCAGCAGCAGGACTAGCGAGCAAGAGACCCAGTACTTC.

This rearrangement joins TRBV28 to TRBJ2-7; 7 bases are shared with TRBD2. Germline lookup yields CDR1 MDHEN and CDR2 SYDVKM. The V gene end was trimmed by 3 bases and the J gene end by 13 bases; junction bases not matched to a gene: 6. The CDR3 has 11 amino acids. For the CDR3, the DNA is TGTGCCAGCAGTTTTCTCGGGACTACCTACTTC. This gives the protein CASSFLGTTYF.

The CDR3 loop is CAWTWATAYNSPLHF. The DNA of the CDR3 is TGTGCCTGGACCTGGGCGACAGCCTATAATTCACCCCTCCACTTT. This rearrangement joins TRBV30 to TRBJ1-6; perhaps TRBD1 as D (5 bases). The V and J ends lost 4 bases and 2 bases respectively, with 12 bases between them. Germline V gene data show CDR1 as GTSNPN and CDR2 as SVGIG (reference sequence). This CDR3 is 15 amino acids long. Full variable domain (missing parts from reference TRBV30 and TRBJ1-6): SQTIHQWPATLVQPVGSPLSLECTVEGTSNPNLYWYRQAAGRGLQLLFYSVGIGQISSEVPQNLSASRPQDRQFILSSKKLLLSDSGFYLCAWTWATAYNSPLHFGNGTRLTVT.

This clone was found once. Other DNA sequences in the sample encode the same CDR3. The CDR3 loop is CASRGGYEQYF. In nucleotides, the CDR3 is TGTGCCAGCAGAGGAGGGTACGAGCAGTACTTC. This chain uses TRBV28 with TRBJ2-7; possibly TRBD2 for D (6 bases). The CDR3 runs to 11 residues. Trimming left V 6 bases short and J 4 bases short, with 7 bases between. The germline V gene has CDR1 MDHEN and CDR2 SYDVKM.

V is TRBV7-3 and J is TRBJ1-2; possibly TRBD1 for D (6 bases). V was trimmed by 2 bases and J by 14 bases, leaving 18 bases between them. The CDR3 runs to 13 residues. Germline CDR1 reads SGHTA; CDR2 reads FQGTGA. CDR3: CASSLRGSQGLTF. CDR3 DNA: TGTGCCAGCAGCTTACGAGGTTCACAGGGCCTTACCTTC. Using reference TRBV7-3 and TRBJ1-2 for the parts outside the CDR3, the full variable domain is GAGVSQTPSNKVTEKGKYVELRCDPISGHTALYWYRQSLGQGPEFLIYFQGTGAADDSGLPNDRFFAVRPEGSVSTLKIQRTERGDSAVYLCASSLRGSQGLTFGSGTRLTVV.

The chain links TRBV7-2 to TRBJ2-3; TRBD2 matches 10 bases. The CDR3 has 15 residues. The germline V gene encodes CDR1 SGHTA and CDR2 FQGNSA. V lost 6 bases and J lost 0; bases outside the gene matches: 3. DNA of the CDR3: TGTGCCAGCAGTACTAGCGGGACTAGCACAGATACGCAGTATTTT. It encodes CASSTSGTSTDTQYF.

The CDR3 DNA is TGTGCCAGCAGCCAAAGGGACTCATCCCTCACAGATACGCAGTATTTT. Protein product: CASSQRDSSLTDTQYF. The chain carries TRBV4-2 and TRBJ2-3; TRBD2 might be the D (6 bases). The CDR3 extends over 16 amino acids. Germline values: CDR1 LGHNA, CDR2 YNFKEQ. V dropped 2 bases and J dropped 2 bases, with 14 bases sitting between them.

This clone was picked up one time. The CDR3 DNA is TGTGCCACCGGGCAAGATACGCAGTATTTT. Protein product: CATGQDTQYF. This chain uses TRBV15 with TRBJ2-3; D call uncertain. V was shortened by 8 bases and J by 5 bases, with 5 bases between the two germline ends. This CDR3 has 10 residues. CDR1 and CDR2 (germline): LNHNV, YYDKDF (reference sequence).

V is TRBV6-1 and J is TRBJ2-3; TRBD2 matches at 8 bases. The CDR3 is 19 residues long. With 1 base clipped from V and 4 bases from J, the junction kept 16 bases outside the gene matches. Per germline, CDR1 MNHNS and CDR2 SASEGT. The DNA of the CDR3 is TGTGCCAGCAGTGAAGAATTAAGCAACGGGAGGGCCCATTCAGATACGCAGTATTTT. Encoded protein: CASSEELSNGRAHSDTQYF.

Many counts were recorded for this clone. This CDR3 is also generated by other DNA sequences in the sample. The rearrangement uses TRBV21-1 and TRBJ2-7. TRBV21-1 is a pseudogene locus. The CDR3 totals 11 residues. The CDR3 nucleotides read TGTGCCAGCAGCAAAGCGCACGAGCAGTACTTC. Protein sequence: CASSKAHEQYF.

The V call is TRBV11-1, the J call TRBJ2-3; no clear D gene. Germline V gene data show CDR1 as SGHAT and CDR2 as FQDESV (reference sequence). The CDR3 contains 14 residues. The ends were cut back, 4 bases at V and 6 bases at J, with 14 bases in the middle. The CDR3 DNA follows: TGTGCCAGCAGCTCCGGCACAGTGGGTGATACGCAGTATTTT. Encoded protein: CASSSGTVGDTQYF. Supplemented by reference TRBV11-1 and TRBJ2-3, the full variable domain reads EAEVAQSPRYKITEKSQAVAFWCDPISGHATLYWYRQILGQGPELLVQFQDESVVDDSQLPKDRFSAERLKGVDSTLKIQPAELGDSAMYLCASSSGTVGDTQYFGPGTRLTVL.

Only one count was recorded for this clone. The same CDR3 can be traced to other DNA sequences in this sample. The J gene is TRBJ2-5, the V gene TRBV7-9, with 7 positions matching TRBD2. The CDR3 is 13 amino acids. J gave up 4 bases and V 5 bases, and 4 bases lay outside the gene matches. Germline V gene sequence: CDR1 SEHNR, CDR2 FQNEAQ (reference sequence). This CDR3 reads CASSPTGGETQYF. The CDR3 nucleotides read TGTGCCAGCAGCCCCACGGGGGGAGAGACCCAGTACTTC.

V and J are TRBV6-5 and TRBJ2-1; 8 positions match TRBD2. Per the germline V gene, CDR1 is MNHEY and CDR2 is SVGAGI. This CDR3 is 15 amino acids long. The ends lost 8 bases at V and 8 bases at J; junction bases unmatched: 14. CDR3 amino acids: CASEFYKRGKYEQFF. CDR3 in DNA: TGTGCCAGCGAATTCTACAAGCGGGGGAAGTATGAGCAGTTCTTC.

The CDR3, as DNA: TGTGCCAGCTCCCCGCCGGGGGTGGTCTCAACAGATACGCAGTATTTT. Its protein is CASSPPGVVSTDTQYF. This chain links TRBV18 with TRBJ2-3; a possible D gene is TRBD2 (6 bases). CDR1 and CDR2 (germline): KGHSH, LQKENI. The CDR3 is 16 amino acids. Deletions cut 6 bases from V and 3 bases from J, with 19 bases between.